This section outlines one T cell receptor (beta chain) sequence together with its context. Donors in the study were healthy people who gave bone marrow. It was with 60 Vbeta and 13 Jbeta primers that the PCR ran. Sequencing was performed with immunoSEQ multiplex PCR; in TCRdb, only in-frame clones are kept and a portion is missing. This sample has 100,000 to 150,000 clones; 78% occur once, and the top ten carry around 1.8%. The data derive from a study of cytomegalovirus exposure and HLA in healthy donors. Unmatched junction bases numbered 17, after V lost 6 bases and J lost 4 bases. The CDR3 spans 17 residues. The germline gives CDR1 SGHAT, CDR2 FQNNGV.

The V and J genes are TRBV11-2 and TRBJ2-7, with 8 nucleotides matching TRBD1. This clonotype was obtained from a middle-aged woman in good health and CMV-seronegative. Material: PBMCs. The CDR3 nucleotides are TGTGCCAGCAGGCCAATTGAAGGACAGGGTTTCAAGTACGAGCAGTACTTC. Its protein product is CASRPIEGQGFKYEQYF.